The sequence of this T cell receptor beta chain was determined in a study of regulatory T cells in long-lasting Graves disease. This clonotype showed up many times. As for time point: newly diagnosed GD, antithyroid drugs for less than 3 months. TCR sequences were obtained from RNA taken from PBMCs. Germline V gene sequence: CDR1 SGHRS, CDR2 YFSETQ. V lost 1 base and J 6 bases, leaving 18 bases between the germline ends. This CDR3 has 16 residues. Researchers made TCR beta libraries by using iRepertoire HTBI primers and running Arm-PCR on CDR3 regions. MiXCR, run by TCRdb on the multiplex PCR reads, gives a single entry per CDR3 protein. The sample holds about 380,000 distinct CDR3 sequences, roughly a sixth seen once.

This chain joins TRBV5-1 and TRBJ2-3; D call uncertain. The sequence was collected from a female donor with Graves disease. The source was peripheral blood mononuclear cells (PBMCs), collected at new diagnosis, from a patient treated with antithyroid drugs. CDR3 bases: TGCGCCAGCAGCTTGCTGGGCAGCCATTTCAACGATACGCAGTATTTT. Encoded protein: CASSLLGSHFNDTQYF.